The entry that follows covers one T cell receptor beta chain sequence. What it binds is unknown. CD8 T cells were positively selected from what remained after CD4 positive selection. The source of the sample is a study of naive and memory T cell subsets. General study results and limits: Naive repertoires, especially CD8, held a few larger clonotypes, possibly memory cells re-expressing CD45RA.

Two oligonucleotides, mixed equimolar, formed the beta constant-region primer covering TRBC1 and TRBC2. Four rounds of PCR amplified the ligated cDNA using nested alpha and beta constant-region primers plus SP2. TCRdb reprocessed the UMI-ligation and nested PCR reads via MiXCR and lists one record per CDR3 protein. The sample lists around 83,000 distinct CDR3 sequences, roughly 10% occurring once. The CDR3 covers 12 residues. Germline V gene sequence: CDR1 SQVTM, CDR2 ANQGSEA. Trimming took 4 bases from V and 5 from J, leaving 9 bases between them. The sequence derives from a human donor in good health. Specimen: naive CD4+ T cells from blood. This sequence joins TRBV29-1 and TRBJ2-4; no clear D. The CDR3 region has the DNA TGCAGCGTTGGAGAGCCGCAAAACATTCAGTACTTC. Residues: CSVGEPQNIQYF.